The 17 T cell receptor beta chains reported below all come from one sample, sequenced in a study of blood T cell repertoires in COVID-19. Sequenced by immunoSEQ multiplex PCR; TCRdb stores in-frame clones only, minus some. The sample has approximately 40,000 clones, about 88% seen once. The sequencing sample was made of peripheral blood. The origin of the receptors is a human donor in a cohort sampled during active COVID-19.

V is TRBV5-4 and J is TRBJ1-2, with D perhaps matching TRBD1 (5 bases). CDR1 SGHNT and CDR2 YYREEE come from the germline V gene (reference sequence). This CDR3 spans 15 amino acids. The V and J ends lost 1 base and 4 bases respectively, with 14 bases between them. The CDR3 protein is CASSLTQGTTYGYTF. The CDR3 nucleotides are TGTGCCAGCAGCTTGACTCAGGGAACAACCTATGGCTACACCTTC.

J is TRBJ2-5 and V is TRBV3-1 (or the pseudogene TRBV3-2); D remains unclear. Germline assignment: CDR1 LGHDT and CDR2 YNNKEL (reference sequence). This CDR3 has 12 residues. V lost 4 bases and J lost 0, with 3 bases in between. CDR3 amino acids: CASSPYQETQYF. The CDR3 coding sequence is TGTGCCAGCAGCCCCTACCAAGAGACCCAGTACTTC.

V is TRBV6-6 and J is TRBJ2-5, with unresolved D. V was trimmed by 2 bases and J by 8 bases, leaving 9 bases between them. Germline V gives CDR1 MNHNY, CDR2 SVGAGI (reference sequence). The CDR3 is 12 amino acids. The CDR3 nucleotides read TGTGCCAGCAGTTACGGCCCCCCCACCCAGTACTTC. Amino acid sequence: CASSYGPPTQYF.

This chain connects TRBV15 to TRBJ2-3; possibly TRBD2 for D (5 bases). CDR1 and CDR2 (germline): LNHNV, YYDKDF (reference sequence). Deletions cut 5 bases from V and 2 bases from J, with 29 bases between. The CDR3 sequence is 20 residues long. DNA of the CDR3: TGTGCCACCAGCCGCGGGCTAGGGAACCCCCTCGTTACTTACACAGATACGCAGTATTTT. It encodes CATSRGLGNPLVTYTDTQYF.

The chain links TRBV12-3 or TRBV12-4 to TRBJ1-6; D perhaps matches TRBD1 (5 bases). The V end lost 5 bases, the J end lost 10 bases, and 12 bases lay between the germline ends. The CDR3 runs 13 residues. The CDR3 DNA follows: TGTGCCAGCAGTACGACAGCAGGATCACCCCTCCACTTT. It is translated as CASSTTAGSPLHF.

The chain has TRBV15 and TRBJ2-1; 15 positions agree with TRBD2. V dropped 5 bases and J dropped 4; count of bases not matched to a gene: 6. The CDR3 runs 17 residues. Germline CDR1 and CDR2: LNHNV and YYDKDF (reference sequence). CDR3: CATSRGLAGGPYNEQFF. The CDR3 nucleotides read TGTGCCACCAGCCGGGGACTAGCGGGGGGCCCTTACAATGAGCAGTTCTTC.

The V and J genes are TRBV7-3 and TRBJ2-5; 9 bases align to TRBD2. Per germline, CDR1 SGHTA and CDR2 FQGTGA. J gave up 4 bases and V 2 bases, and 11 bases lay outside the gene matches. The CDR3 length is 17 residues. Here the CDR3 reads CASSLYPSGVSGETQYF. Here the CDR3 DNA reads TGTGCCAGCAGCTTATACCCTAGCGGGGTGTCTGGAGAGACCCAGTACTTC.

The chain joins TRBV5-1 to TRBJ2-7; D ambiguous. The CDR3 contains 15 residues. V was pared by 0 bases and J by 2 bases, with 12 bases between. Germline V gene lookup returns CDR1 SGHRS and CDR2 YFSETQ. The CDR3: CASSLASYRAYEQYF. The CDR3 coding sequence is TGCGCCAGCAGCTTGGCCTCGTACAGAGCCTACGAGCAGTACTTC.

A few counts support this clone. The chain is built from TRBV7-2 and TRBJ2-1, with D possibly being TRBD1 (6 bases). V lost 4 bases and J lost 9, with 19 bases in between. The CDR3 length is 15 residues. Germline values: CDR1 SGHTA, CDR2 FQGNSA. The CDR3 coding sequence is TGTGCCAGCAGCTCCGGGGTGCGGATAGGGGGTGAGCAGTTCTTC. Translation: CASSSGVRIGGEQFF.

The rearrangement links TRBV10-1 to TRBJ2-3; 10 positions match TRBD1. The CDR3 consists of 16 residues. V was pared by 3 bases and J by 1 base, with 4 bases of the junction left unmatched. CDR1 is WNHNN, CDR2 SYGVQD, per germline (reference sequence). The CDR3 loop reads CASSDAGTGGTDTQYF. As DNA, the CDR3 is TGCGCCAGCAGTGACGCCGGGACAGGGGGCACAGATACGCAGTATTTT.

This CDR3 is CASSPLMDSEGGYTF. CDR3 in DNA: TGTGCCAGCTCACCCCTTATGGACAGCGAGGGTGGCTACACCTTC. V and J are TRBV18 and TRBJ1-2; D possibly corresponds to TRBD1 (6 bases). There are 15 residues in the CDR3. CDR1 and CDR2 from the germline V gene are KGHSH and LQKENI. V was trimmed by 3 bases and J by 7 bases, leaving 18 bases between them.

This chain connects TRBV5-1 to TRBJ2-1, with 12 bases identical to TRBD2. The germline gives CDR1 SGHRS, CDR2 YFSETQ. This CDR3 comprises 16 residues. Germline trimming cut 4 bases from V and 9 bases from J; bases unmatched to any gene: 11. The CDR3 DNA follows: TGCGCCAGCAGCCCCGGGACTAGCGGGTGGTACGTTGAGCAGTTCTTC. Translation gives CASSPGTSGWYVEQFF.

This sequence joins TRBV5-4 and TRBJ2-3, with 7 bases that match TRBD2. V shed 4 bases, J shed 2 bases, and the junction held 4 bases outside the gene matches. CDR3 length equals 14 residues. In germline, CDR1 is SGHNT, CDR2 YYREEE (reference sequence). CDR3 loop: CASSKAGITDTQYF. CDR3 DNA: TGTGCCAGCAGCAAAGCGGGGATCACAGATACGCAGTATTTT. Based on the CDR3 plus reference TRBV5-4 and TRBJ2-3, the full variable domain is ETGVTQSPTHLIKTRGQQVTLRCSSQSGHNTVSWYQQALGQGPQFIFQYYREEENGRGNFPPRFSGLQFPNYSSELNVNALELDDSALYLCASSKAGITDTQYFGPGTRLTVL.

V usage is TRBV2 and J usage is TRBJ2-5; 7 nucleotides agree with TRBD2. The CDR3 sequence is 16 residues long. V lost 2 bases and J lost 0; bases outside the gene matches: 6. CDR1 and CDR2 (germline): SNHLY, FYNNEI. The CDR3 coding sequence is TGTGCCAGCAGTGAACGGGCTAGCGGAAACCAAGAGACCCAGTACTTC. Its translation is CASSERASGNQETQYF. Supplemented by reference TRBV2 and TRBJ2-5, the full variable domain reads EPEVTQTPSHQVTQMGQEVILRCVPISNHLYFYWYRQILGQKVEFLVSFYNNEISEKSEIFDDQFSVERPDGSNFTLKIRSTKLEDSAMYFCASSERASGNQETQYFGPGTRLLVL.

CDR3: CASSPRGLAGPQETQYF. DNA for the CDR3: TGTGCCAGCTCACCACGTGGGCTAGCGGGGCCCCAAGAGACCCAGTACTTC. The chain has TRBV18 and TRBJ2-5; TRBD2 agrees at 9 bases. Trimming removed 1 base from V and 1 base from J; junction bases left unmatched: 7. CDR3 length equals 17 residues. The germline V gene encodes CDR1 KGHSH and CDR2 LQKENI.

This chain connects TRBV2 to TRBJ1-5; a weak D match, TRBD1 (6 bases). CDR3 length equals 15 residues. Trimming took off 8 bases at V and 7 bases at J, with 21 bases between the two ends. CDR1 SNHLY and CDR2 FYNNEI come from the germline V gene. Here the CDR3 reads CASQVSYREEQPQHF. The CDR3 nucleotides are TGTGCCAGCCAAGTCTCCTACAGGGAAGAACAGCCCCAGCATTTT. Using reference TRBV2 and TRBJ1-5 for the parts outside the CDR3, the full variable domain is EPEVTQTPSHQVTQMGQEVILRCVPISNHLYFYWYRQILGQKVEFLVSFYNNEISEKSEIFDDQFSVERPDGSNFTLKIRSTKLEDSAMYFCASQVSYREEQPQHFGDGTRLSIL.

This clone was counted once. V gene TRBV5-4 combines with J gene TRBJ2-3; perhaps TRBD2 as D (7 bases). The CDR3 is 18 amino acids. Trimming stripped 4 bases from V and 6 bases from J, with 27 bases between. Germline CDR1 reads SGHNT; CDR2 reads YYREEE (reference sequence). CDR3 loop: CASSRPGGGGSSGDTQYF. The CDR3 DNA sequence: TGTGCCAGCAGCCGCCCTGGGGGCGGGGGTTCTTCGGGTGATACGCAGTATTTT.